This T cell receptor (beta chain) comes out of a study of human T cells and chemical hapten exposure. In the study overall: Small pooled library volume differences mainly caused per-sample TCR yield variation.

As to time point: patch test 1, 2 weeks after DPC sensitization. The sample's treatment: therapeutic diphenylcyclopropenone sensitization with weekly scalp DPC. The total RNA was obtained from whole blood that was not fractionated. TCRdb re-derived calls from the RACE reads in MiXCR, one entry per CDR3 protein. The data show tens of thousands of distinct CDR3 sequences, approximately 12% seen once. Losses at the gene ends were 6 bases for V and 1 base for J; bases not matched to a gene: 5. The CDR3 covers 13 residues. In germline, CDR1 is SQVTM, CDR2 ANQGSEA. This clonotype has a count of ten or more. The chain is built from TRBV29-1 and TRBJ2-5, with 7 bases fitting TRBD2. The sequences come from whole blood, collected in connection with sensitization to the hapten diphenylcyclopropenone (DPC). The sequence derives from a woman in her sixties with alopecia areata. Some clones in this sample may be carry-over from other donors' samples. Here the CDR3 DNA reads TGCAGCGTGTCGAGCGGGGTCCAAGAGACCCAGTACTTC. This sequence encodes CSVSSGVQETQYF.